This is a list of T cell receptor beta chains from one sample in a study of PD-1 blockade in classical Hodgkin lymphoma. The data were produced by immunoSEQ multiplex PCR, yet TCRdb's version contains in-frame clones alone and is incomplete. This sample has about 94,000 clones, with approximately 89% found just once. The starting material was peripheral blood mononuclear cells (PBMCs), obtained before the second cycle of nivolumab. The receptors were sampled from a human donor with classical Hodgkin lymphoma. Each CDR3 is given with its conserved first and last residue. Each record gives: clone size, V gene, D gene, J gene, CDR3 protein, CDR3 DNA. The D gene is left open where the match is weak. For some rows the clone size is stated as once, few or many, or as a class when expanded; others skip it.

size: NA; V: TRBV30; D: NA; J: TRBJ1-4; CDR3: CAWSPHGASGEKLFF; DNA: TGTGCCTGGAGCCCCCATGGGGCTTCGGGGGAAAAACTGTTTTTT
size: NA; V: TRBV7-9; D: NA; J: TRBJ2-3; CDR3: CASSLAGIAGGADTQYF; DNA: TGTGCCAGCAGCTTAGCGGGAATAGCAGGGGGGGCGGATACGCAGTATTTT
size: NA; V: TRBV28; D: NA; J: TRBJ1-4; CDR3: CASRRPIQGRSEKLFF; DNA: TGTGCCAGCAGGCGGCCGATTCAGGGTAGAAGTGAAAAACTGTTTTTT
size: NA; V: TRBV7-2; D: NA; J: TRBJ2-1; CDR3: CASSLGAMGGYEQFF; DNA: TGTGCCAGCAGCTTAGGAGCTATGGGGGGATATGAGCAGTTCTTC
size: NA; V: TRBV27; D: NA; J: TRBJ1-2; CDR3: CASSLYPEGLPSGYTF; DNA: TGTGCCAGCAGTTTATACCCGGAGGGACTGCCCAGTGGCTACACCTTC
size: few; V: TRBV5-1; D: TRBD1; J: TRBJ1-1; CDR3: CASSLRGTGGEAFF; DNA: TGCGCCAGCAGCCTCCGTGGGACAGGGGGTGAAGCTTTCTTT
size: once; V: TRBV6-1; D: TRBD1; J: TRBJ2-3; CDR3: CASSEEWALNRGATDTQYF; DNA: TGTGCCAGCAGTGAAGAGTGGGCACTCAACAGGGGGGCCACAGATACGCAGTATTTT
size: NA; V: TRBV18; D: NA; J: TRBJ1-2; CDR3: CASSPRRGYGYTF; DNA: TGTGCCAGCTCACCACGCAGGGGTTATGGCTACACCTTC
size: NA; V: TRBV27; D: TRBD2; J: TRBJ2-2; CDR3: CASSFGTSGKGGELFF; DNA: TGTGCCAGCAGTTTTGGGACTAGCGGGAAAGGCGGGGAGCTGTTTTTT
size: NA; V: TRBV28; D: NA; J: TRBJ2-5; CDR3: CASSLLGRDLQETQYF; DNA: TGTGCCAGCAGTTTATTGGGCAGGGACCTTCAAGAGACCCAGTACTTC
size: NA; V: TRBV7-2; D: NA; J: TRBJ1-6; CDR3: CASSPGASPLHF; DNA: TGTGCCAGCAGCCCAGGGGCTTCACCCCTCCACTTT
size: NA; V: TRBV19; D: NA; J: TRBJ1-5; CDR3: CASSSLTPVWHF; DNA: TGTGCCAGTAGTTCTTTGACGCCGGTCTGGCATTTT
size: NA; V: TRBV6-1; D: NA; J: TRBJ1-5; CDR3: CASQIGRDQPQHF; DNA: TGTGCCAGCCAGATCGGTCGGGATCAGCCCCAGCATTTT
size: NA; V: TRBV28; D: NA; J: TRBJ2-5; CDR3: CASSWRAPRDKQETQYF; DNA: TGTGCCAGCAGCTGGCGGGCCCCCCGGGACAAGCAAGAGACCCAGTACTTC
size: NA; V: TRBV18; D: NA; J: TRBJ2-1; CDR3: CASSPLGDNEQFF; DNA: TGTGCCAGCTCACCACTTGGGGACAATGAGCAGTTCTTC
size: NA; V: TRBV7-9; D: NA; J: TRBJ1-1; CDR3: CASSLGGRLNTEAFF; DNA: TGTGCCAGCAGCTTAGGCGGCAGACTGAACACTGAAGCTTTCTTT
size: NA; V: TRBV18; D: NA; J: TRBJ1-2; CDR3: CASSPSGADYGYTF; DNA: TGTGCCAGCTCACCGTCCGGGGCCGACTATGGCTACACCTTC
size: NA; V: TRBV25-1; D: NA; J: TRBJ2-3; CDR3: CASSDPRGKTDTQYF; DNA: TGTGCCAGCAGTGACCCTCGGGGGAAGACAGATACGCAGTATTTT
size: NA; V: TRBV29-1; D: TRBD2; J: TRBJ2-1; CDR3: CSVDGAGVWEQFF; DNA: TGCAGCGTTGATGGAGCGGGAGTTTGGGAGCAGTTCTTC
size: NA; V: TRBV28; D: NA; J: TRBJ2-7; CDR3: CASSPGHTYEQYF; DNA: TGTGCCAGCAGTCCGGGACACACCTACGAGCAGTACTTC
size: NA; V: TRBV18; D: NA; J: TRBJ1-5; CDR3: CASSPFAQGSNQPQHF; DNA: TGTGCCAGCTCACCCTTTGCCCAGGGGAGCAATCAGCCCCAGCATTTT